This TCR beta chain was sequenced during a study of T cell repertoires in cytomegalovirus infection (dated by TCRdb to between 2018 and 2020). Broadly, across the study: Peptide stimulations targeted recently identified HLA-C-restricted CMV epitopes, whose presentation resists viral immunomodulation, together with well-studied HLA-B-restricted epitopes. The HLA type of each donor mattered for the analysis, because public TCR beta signatures pointed to carriage of CMV infection along with the matching HLA type.

The paper's findings and limits, for the study overall: The ex vivo response was dominated by HLA-C-restricted CMV-specific TCR beta clonotypes, which also provided the single most frequent clonotype in two of eight donors. Cumulative frequency of public TCR beta family members discriminated carriers of CMV infection plus the relevant HLA type in this cohort and an independent approximately 340-donor cohort.

In the paper's terms, the treatment or condition label means: in vitro stimulation with specific CMV peptide epitopes to enrich CMV-specific T cells. Details on this clonotype: It lacks a known antigen. Base qualities are not recorded, but no much larger clone differs from it by a single base.

Sequencing took place on an Illumina HiSeq 1500. Using fastp trimming at Q25 and MiXCR clonotype assembly, TCRdb reanalyzed the public sequencing data and kept in-frame beta chains. A single entry per CDR3 protein holds the most common genes and DNA from its merged rows. Here the sample has 700,000 to 850,000 distinct CDR3 sequences; roughly 33% occur a single time. Clones ranked in the top ten supply approximately 13% of the sample. This sample comprised cultured CD8+ T cells from PBMCs, obtained from culture after CMV antigen stimulation. The TCR comes from a human donor in good health (CMV status not recorded). Some clones in this sample may be carry-over from other donors' samples.

The sequenced DNA is TGTGCCAGCAGCGAAAAGGAACAGGGGGCGATCGAGACCCAGTACTTC. This translates into CASSEKEQGAIETQYF. This receptor chain uses TRBV7-9 and TRBJ2-5, and 9 junctional nucleotides match TRBD1. Unmatched junction bases come to 12, with V trimmed by 5 bases and J by 5 bases. The CDR3 runs 16 amino acids, cysteine and phenylalanine included. The CDR3 DNA has 48 bases and is translated from base 1. From the germline V gene (reference sequence), CDR1 is SEHNR and CDR2 is FQNEAQ.